This is a list of T cell receptor beta chains from one sample in a study of blood T cell repertoires in COVID-19. Profiled with immunoSEQ multiplex PCR; TCRdb holds only in-frame clones, not every one. The sample yields roughly 140,000 clones, 80% to 90% seen once. The specimen was peripheral blood. These TCRs come from a man aged 55 to 70 with active or convalescent COVID-19. Each CDR3 is given with its conserved first and last residue. Only some rows state a clone size, as once, few, many or a class for expanded clones.

j_call	clone_size	v_call	cdr3_aa
TRBJ2-2	NA	TRBV4-1	CASSQGTQHTGGELFF
TRBJ1-1	NA	TRBV29-1	CSGAAGVFHRMYTEAFF
TRBJ1-2	NA	TRBV5-1	CASSSSQSGRGIGGYTF
TRBJ1-2	NA	TRBV2	CASRYGGVDYGYTF
TRBJ2-6	NA	TRBV11-3	CASSFRVPGANVLTF
TRBJ1-5	NA	TRBV19	CASSIQGHSNQPQHF
TRBJ1-5	NA	TRBV7-2	CASSLAYSLNQPQHF
TRBJ1-3	NA	TRBV18	CASSPEQGTRSGNTIYF
TRBJ1-1	NA	TRBV3-1/TRBV3-2	CASSQDGAVRTEAFF
TRBJ1-5	NA	TRBV19	CACGQGAYQPQHF
TRBJ2-7	NA	TRBV27	CASSLAGTSYEQYF
TRBJ1-2	NA	TRBV7-2	CASSLAHTDDGYTF
TRBJ2-3	NA	TRBV4-3	CASSQEGGTTDTQYF
TRBJ2-3	NA	TRBV29-1	CSVDGLAYTDTQYF
TRBJ1-2	NA	TRBV27	CASSFDTGGPAYGYTF
TRBJ1-2	NA	TRBV7-8	CASSKGANYGYTF
TRBJ2-3	NA	TRBV7-2	CASSLVGYYTDTQYF
TRBJ1-5	NA	TRBV7-2	CASSLTGDSQPQHF
TRBJ2-1	NA	TRBV30	CAWSVGVPGGEQFF
TRBJ1-1	NA	TRBV7-2	CASSPLRSNTEAFF
TRBJ2-3	NA	TRBV11-3	CASSLGTNTDTQYF
TRBJ1-2	once	TRBV2	CARNRENGYTF
TRBJ2-2	NA	TRBV9	CASSVVSGLNTGELFF
TRBJ1-2	NA	TRBV18	CASSPKGDYTF
TRBJ1-2	NA	TRBV11-2	CASSSGAGALGYTF
TRBJ2-5	NA	TRBV30	CAWSGLAGPQETQYF
TRBJ1-5	NA	TRBV5-4	CASSTGTGSSQPQHF
TRBJ1-4	NA	TRBV19	CASSIVGTADEKLFF
TRBJ1-2	NA	TRBV27	CASSFSAGIDGYTF
TRBJ2-1	NA	TRBV7-9	CASSEILAGAYNEQFF
TRBJ1-3	NA	TRBV6-5	CASSTDRNTIYF
TRBJ1-4	NA	TRBV18	CASSPQGGLHEKLFF
TRBJ2-5	NA	TRBV29-1	CSVGPGEQYF
TRBJ1-1	once	TRBV18	CASSHTQGNTEAFF
TRBJ1-1	once	TRBV5-1	CASSWEQGEGRRAFF
TRBJ1-6	NA	TRBV18	CASSPEFSYNSPLHF
TRBJ1-4	NA	TRBV21-1	CASREGRGPFNEKLFF
TRBJ1-1	NA	TRBV10-2	CASSENWTEAFF
TRBJ1-5	NA	TRBV27	CASSLWGGLLQHF
TRBJ1-1	once	TRBV2	CASSEKRQGWGDTEAFF
TRBJ2-3	few	TRBV5-4	CASSPTSGRVTDTQYF
TRBJ1-1	few	TRBV14	CASSHSDMNTEAFF
TRBJ1-6	NA	TRBV7-2	CASSLAPKNSPLHF
TRBJ1-5	once	TRBV4-1	CASSQGDRGLYFSQPQHF
TRBJ1-1	NA	TRBV4-1	CASSQDLVREAFF